This TCR beta chain was recovered during a study of blood T cell repertoires in COVID-19 (dated by TCRdb to about 2020). About the investigation overall: The collaborator samples originated in the United States, Italy and Spain and spanned the acute and convalescent phases of COVID-19. The material from the prospective study consisted of cDNA or gDNA derived from T cells, B-cell-depleted T cells, or PBMCs. Nearly every sample came with metadata listing a de-identified subject ID, COVID-19 status, age in years and sex. The samples were drawn from the first 160 participants of the ongoing ImmuneRACE study and from 950 to 1,500 subjects provided by 6 global collaborators. Subjects who had been exposed to COVID-19, were actively infected with it, or had recovered from it provided the deeply sampled blood TCRbeta repertoires that made up the dataset. HLA class I and class II types, where available, came from metadata supplied by the sample provider rather than from assay-based typing. The repertoires were made available in a free public database intended to serve as a resource for research on the immune response to SARS-CoV-2. Overall study outcomes, separate from this receptor: The quantity of clinical and demographic metadata differed by source and by participant and was supplied without curation.

The immunoSEQ Assay, a bias-controlled multiplex PCR, was used to amplify TCRbeta CDR3 regions from genomic DNA. Turning to the authors' computational methods: Nucleated cell counts per sample were estimated from amplification of reference gene primers within the assay. Sequence reads were collapsed and filtered to measure the absolute abundance of every unique TCRbeta CDR3 rearrangement. For each sample, productive Simpson clonality was calculated by taking the square root of Simpson's diversity index across productive rearrangements. TCRdb retrieved this table from immuneACCESS and kept in-frame rearrangements only. Not all clones are present; in checked studies, unresolved V genes account for under half, and no reason is known for the remainder. The V and J calls and clone size are taken from that table; D and trimming were inferred from the DNA. This sample has 9,500 to 15,000 clones in its table, and 55% to 85% of those were observed once. The top ten constitute around 9.1% of the sample.

CDR1 LNHDA and CDR2 SQIVND are derived from the germline V gene (reference sequence). The junction carries 17 bases between V and J, which are trimmed by 0 bases and 0 bases respectively. The CDR3 contains 18 residues, cysteine and phenylalanine counted. Only the CDR3 region is kept as DNA, spanning 54 bases read in frame from base 1. This clone was seen only a few times. The antigen it binds to is not known. Per-base qualities were not stored, and no clone one base away is much larger. One collaborating source in Seattle enrolled patients during active infection and followed them longitudinally through the course of disease. Whole blood was collected in K2EDTA tubes by collaborating institutions according to the institutions' own protocols. Collaborator samples were shipped for TCRbeta analysis as frozen whole blood, isolated PBMCs, or DNA extracted from either sample type.

The receptor's source is a man aged 60-69 years with COVID-19, enrolled during active disease. The material sequenced was peripheral blood. The sequence is built from TRBV19 and TRBJ1-1; possibly the D gene is TRBD1, per 5 matching bases. The CDR3 is CASSIDFWAGRMNTEAFF. The DNA reads as follows: TGTGCCAGTAGTATAGATTTTTGGGCAGGGCGGATGAACACTGAAGCTTTCTTT.